This T cell receptor beta chain derives from a study of PD-L1 blockade in urothelial cancer. Sequencing was performed with immunoSEQ multiplex PCR; in TCRdb, only in-frame clones are kept and a portion is missing. The sample has approximately 18,000 clones, roughly 90% seen once. Germline values: CDR1 MNHEY, CDR2 SVGAGI. Trimming removed 11 bases at V and 7 bases at J, with 15 bases between. This CDR3 region has 13 residues. Time point noted: pretreatment peripheral blood. The sequenced sample was PBMCs, obtained around atezolizumab (anti-PD-L1) treatment. The V gene is TRBV6-5, the J gene TRBJ1-6; a possible D gene is TRBD1 (6 bases). The TCR sequence derives from a man aged 65 to 85 with urothelial cancer. DNA of the CDR3: TGTGCCGCCCGGACAGAAACGAATTCACCCCTCCACTTT. Residues: CAARTETNSPLHF.